The 22 T cell receptor beta chains in this list originate from one sample, sequenced in a study of blood T cells in healthy people across ages. Using a J-beta primer mix together with a sample-barcoded 5' primer, a second PCR was run for roughly 6 to 12 cycles. TCRdb redid the calling of the 5' RACE reads with MiXCR, one entry per CDR3 protein. This sample carries hundreds of thousands of distinct CDR3 sequences, approximately 53% of them seen once, and the ten largest clones take approximately 24%. Sequencing was done on a sample of blood. These receptors were collected from a man in his forties in good health.

This chain joins TRBV28 and TRBJ2-3; TRBD2 matches 7 bases. The V gene's germline CDR1 is MDHEN and CDR2 SYDVKM. This CDR3 spans 14 amino acids. J gave up 8 bases and V 2 bases, and 7 bases lay outside the gene matches. The CDR3 DNA is TGTGCCAGCAGTTTAGACAGCCCGGGGGGTACGCAGTATTTT. Translation gives CASSLDSPGGTQYF.

This clonotype was found a few times. CDR3 residues: CSVGLAGDWNEQFF. The DNA of the CDR3 is TGCAGCGTTGGTCTCGCGGGAGATTGGAATGAGCAGTTCTTC. This rearrangement joins TRBV29-1 to TRBJ2-1; TRBD2 matches at 7 bases. CDR3 length equals 14 residues. The V gene end was trimmed by 4 bases and the J gene end by 7 bases; junction bases not matched to a gene: 10. CDR1 is SQVTM, CDR2 ANQGSEA, per germline.

The chain links TRBV20-1 to TRBJ2-3, with a possible D match to TRBD2 (5 bases). The CDR3 consists of 14 residues. CDR1 and CDR2 from the germline V gene are DFQATT and SNEGSKA (reference sequence). Trimming cost V 5 bases and J 8 bases, with 20 bases left between them. This CDR3 is CSAANRTRRVTQYF. The CDR3 DNA reads as TGCAGTGCTGCTAACCGGACCAGGCGGGTTACGCAGTATTTT.

The J gene is TRBJ2-3, the V gene TRBV5-1, with D unresolved. The length of the CDR3 is 14 residues. With 5 bases removed from V and 2 bases from J, the gap between germline ends came to 12 bases. The germline CDR1 and CDR2 sequences are SGHRS and YFSETQ. The CDR3 coding sequence is TGCGCCAGCAGGATTTCGGACGCCACAGATACGCAGTATTTT. Translating it yields CASRISDATDTQYF.

V usage is TRBV7-9 and J usage is TRBJ2-3; D possibly corresponds to TRBD2 (6 bases). This CDR3 has 16 amino acids. Trimming removed 5 bases at V and 1 base at J, with 16 bases between. CDR1 and CDR2 from the germline V gene are SEHNR and FQNEAQ (reference sequence). In DNA, the CDR3 is TGTGCCAGCAGCCTTTTAGCGGACGGGCGCACAGATACGCAGTATTTT. It encodes CASSLLADGRTDTQYF.

This clonotype was seen only a few times. The rearrangement links TRBV7-2 to TRBJ2-1; TRBD1 agrees at 7 bases. V lost 5 bases to trimming and J lost 7 bases; unmatched junction nucleotides: 5. The CDR3 has 13 residues. The germline gives CDR1 SGHTA, CDR2 FQGNSA. The DNA of the CDR3 is TGTGCCAGCAGCGCCCGACAGGGTAATGAGCAGTTCTTC. Translation gives CASSARQGNEQFF.

This chain links TRBV30 with TRBJ2-3, with D hard to call. Trimming removed 4 bases at V and 2 bases at J, with 16 bases between. This CDR3 spans 15 amino acids. Germline loops: CDR1 GTSNPN, CDR2 SVGIG (reference sequence). The CDR3 protein is CAWMGSSPYTDTQYF. The CDR3 DNA is TGTGCCTGGATGGGTTCATCCCCTTACACAGATACGCAGTATTTT.

The sample holds a few counts of this clonotype. This rearrangement joins TRBV20-1 to TRBJ1-5; 7 positions agree with TRBD1. The length of the CDR3 is 16 residues. CDR1 and CDR2 from the germline V gene are DFQATT and SNEGSKA (reference sequence). The junction had 15 bases not matched to a gene; V was cut back by 5 bases and J by 5 bases. The CDR3 sequence is CSAVKIDRVRYQPQHF. The CDR3 DNA follows: TGCAGTGCTGTCAAAATCGACAGGGTTAGGTATCAGCCCCAGCATTTT.

The rearrangement uses TRBV12-3 or TRBV12-4 and TRBJ2-1; 11 bases line up with TRBD1. The closer fit of TRBJ2-7 to the DNA end suggests the J call may be wrong. This CDR3 has 15 amino acids. CDR3 coding DNA: TGTGCCAGCAGCCGGGACAGGGGGTTTTCTTATGAGCAGTACTTC. Its protein product is CASSRDRGFSYEQYF.

The chain joins TRBV20-1 to TRBJ2-3, with a possible D match to TRBD2 (5 bases). V was cut by 3 bases and J by 4 bases, with 17 bases left in between. CDR1 DFQATT and CDR2 SNEGSKA come from the germline V gene (reference sequence). The CDR3 totals 15 residues. CDR3 DNA sequence: TGCAGTGCTAGGGCTAGCCTCCTAGAGGCAGATACGCAGTATTTT. Amino acids: CSARASLLEADTQYF.

The chain employs TRBV12-3 or TRBV12-4 and TRBJ2-7, with D perhaps assigned TRBD1 or TRBD2 (5 bases each). V lost 4 bases, J lost 1 base, and 20 bases lay in between. This CDR3 spans 17 amino acids. Written as DNA, the CDR3 is TGTGCCAGCAGTTCCCCAGGAGAGGGGCAGGCTTCCTACGAGCAGTACTTC. This sequence encodes CASSSPGEGQASYEQYF.

This clonotype has just a few counts. The chain uses TRBV12-3 or TRBV12-4 and TRBJ2-3; TRBD2 matches 11 bases. The CDR3 is 16 amino acids. The V gene end was trimmed by 1 base and the J gene end by 2 bases; junction bases not matched to a gene: 2. CDR3 region: CASSLGLAGPTDTQYF. The CDR3, as DNA: TGTGCCAGCAGTTTAGGACTAGCGGGACCCACAGATACGCAGTATTTT.

There are a few counts of this clonotype. The J gene is TRBJ2-5, the V gene TRBV11-2, with 8 bases fitting TRBD2. V dropped 5 bases and J dropped 0; count of bases not matched to a gene: 5. The CDR3 extends over 15 amino acids. From germline, CDR1 is SGHAT and CDR2 FQNNGV. For the CDR3, the DNA is TGTGCCAGCAGCATCGGGGGGGCGGACCAAGAGACCCAGTACTTC. Translating it yields CASSIGGADQETQYF.

The genes are TRBV4-3 and TRBJ2-3; D is perhaps TRBD2 (6 bases). The CDR3 loop spans 16 amino acids. Germline CDR1 LGHNA, CDR2 YSLEER. Trimming stripped 4 bases from V and 3 bases from J, with 17 bases between. In DNA, the CDR3 is TGCGCCAGCAGCCCCCTCGGGGGTTTCGGTACAGATACGCAGTATTTT. As protein: CASSPLGGFGTDTQYF.

The rearrangement joins TRBV28 to TRBJ2-5; D may be TRBD1 (6 bases). Germline V CDR1 and CDR2: MDHEN, SYDVKM. The germline V and J ends were trimmed by 6 bases and 4 bases, with 15 bases remaining between them. CDR3 size: 14 residues. The CDR3 protein is CASSRPQGPETQYF. The CDR3 coding sequence is TGTGCCAGCAGCCGCCCCCAGGGGCCAGAGACCCAGTACTTC. The complete variable domain, with remaining parts taken from reference TRBV28 and TRBJ2-5, reads DVKVTQSSRYLVKRTGEKVFLECVQDMDHENMFWYRQDPGLGLRLIYFSYDVKMKEKGDIPEGYSVSREKKERFSLILESASTNQTSMYLCASSRPQGPETQYFGPGTRLLVL.

J is TRBJ2-3 and V is TRBV7-3; 10 nucleotides match TRBD2. CDR3 length equals 14 residues. V dropped 5 bases and J dropped 8; count of bases not matched to a gene: 7. Germline-derived CDR1 and CDR2 are SGHTA and FQGTGA. The CDR3 reads CASSPGLAVATQYF. DNA of the CDR3: TGTGCCAGCAGCCCAGGACTAGCGGTTGCTACGCAGTATTTT.

This clonotype was detected only a few times. The J gene is TRBJ2-7, the V gene TRBV27; the match to TRBD1 covers 9 bases. Looked up from germline, CDR1 is MNHEY and CDR2 is SMNVEV (reference sequence). The V and J ends lost 8 bases and 4 bases, in that order; junction bases with no gene match: 12. The CDR3 spans 15 residues. The CDR3 here is CASRVAGQGLYEQYF. The CDR3 DNA reads as TGTGCCAGCCGTGTTGCGGGACAGGGTCTATACGAGCAGTACTTC.

This clonotype was counted a few times. In DNA form, the CDR3 reads TGTGCCAGCACCCAAGTGGCAGGGGAATCATACGAGCAGTACTTC. Residues: CASTQVAGESYEQYF. The rearrangement uses TRBV6-1 and TRBJ2-7; perhaps TRBD1 as D (6 bases). V was cut by 7 bases and J by 4 bases, with 20 bases left in between. The CDR3 totals 15 residues. The germline CDR1 and CDR2 sequences are MNHNS and SASEGT.

The rearrangement uses TRBV5-1 and TRBJ2-1; D is uncertain. Germline assignment: CDR1 SGHRS and CDR2 YFSETQ. This CDR3 has 14 residues. Trimming left V 0 bases short and J 3 bases short, with 7 bases between. CDR3 coding DNA: TGCGCCAGCAGCTTGGATGGGAACTACAATGAGCAGTTCTTC. Its protein is CASSLDGNYNEQFF.

There are a few counts of this clonotype. V usage is TRBV5-5 and J usage is TRBJ2-4; 7 bases line up with TRBD1. The DNA end favors TRBJ2-7, so the J call may be wrong. The CDR3 extends over 15 amino acids. Germline assignment: CDR1 SGHKS and CDR2 YYEKEE (reference sequence). This CDR3 reads CASSLELRRGYEQYF. The CDR3 DNA reads TGTGCCAGCAGCTTGGAACTTCGCAGGGGGTACGAGCAGTACTTC.

This clonotype showed up just a few times. J is TRBJ1-6 and V is TRBV20-1; D is unclear. The CDR3 consists of 13 residues. CDR1 is DFQATT, CDR2 SNEGSKA, per germline (reference sequence). V was shortened by 3 bases and J by 7 bases, with 10 bases between the two germline ends. CDR3 nucleotides: TGCAGTGCTAGTAGGGAAAGGAATTCACCCCTCCACTTT. Its protein is CSASRERNSPLHF.

This clonotype was counted between two and nine times. The rearrangement links TRBV6-5 to TRBJ2-7; 9 nucleotides line up with TRBD1. The CDR3 totals 15 residues. V lost 5 bases to trimming and J lost 4 bases; unmatched junction nucleotides: 9. From germline, CDR1 is MNHEY and CDR2 SVGAGI. Written as DNA, the CDR3 is TGTGCCAGCAGTAAACCCACAGGGGGCTTTTACGAGCAGTACTTC. Residues: CASSKPTGGFYEQYF.